This TCR beta chain appears in the sequencing data of a study of monozygotic twins with inflammatory bowel disease. Study-wide results and limits: There was no way to distinguish the different T cell subtypes. Immunosuppressive treatment differences may have increased patient repertoire variability.

Donors each contributed one blood sample measuring 2 to 3 ml. Concerning this clonotype: The antigen remains unidentified.

The germline CDR1 and CDR2 sequences are MDHEN and SYDVKM. The CDR3 runs to 15 residues. One entry per CDR3 protein, without DNA, is what TCRdb gives after re-calling the 5' RACE reads. The table lists about 330,000 distinct CDR3 sequences. The source material was blood. The TCR originated in a human donor with ulcerative colitis or Crohn's disease, or a healthy co-twin of an affected twin (not recorded which). The V and J genes are TRBV28 and TRBJ1-1; TCRdb's D call, TRBD1, is unchecked because there is no DNA. CDR3 loop: CASSSSGTANTEAFF.